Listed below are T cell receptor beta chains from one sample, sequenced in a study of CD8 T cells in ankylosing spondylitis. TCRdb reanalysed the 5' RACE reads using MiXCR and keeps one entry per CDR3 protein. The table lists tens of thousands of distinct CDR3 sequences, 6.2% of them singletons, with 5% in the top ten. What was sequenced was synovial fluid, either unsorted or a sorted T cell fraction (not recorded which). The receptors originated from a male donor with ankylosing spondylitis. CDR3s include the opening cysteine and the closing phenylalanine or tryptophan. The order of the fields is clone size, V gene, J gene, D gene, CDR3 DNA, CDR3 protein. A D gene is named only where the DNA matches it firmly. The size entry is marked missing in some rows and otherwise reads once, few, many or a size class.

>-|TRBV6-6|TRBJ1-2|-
TGTGCCAGCAGCCGGGACAACCGCTATGGCTACACCTTC
CASSRDNRYGYTF
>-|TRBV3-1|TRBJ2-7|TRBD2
TGTGCCAGCACGAGCACTAGCGGAAACGCGGGCGAGCAGTACTTC
CASTSTSGNAGEQYF
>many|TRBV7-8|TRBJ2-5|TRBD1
TGTGCCAGCAGCTTAGGCGGGACAGGGAGGGAGACCCAGTACTTC
CASSLGGTGRETQYF
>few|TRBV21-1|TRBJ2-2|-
TGTGCCAGCAGCCCCCCTAGTTGGGGGGTACATACCGGGGAGCTGTTTTTT
CASSPPSWGVHTGELFF
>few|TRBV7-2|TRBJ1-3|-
TGTGCCAGCAGCTTACAAAGTACAATCGGAAACACCATATATTTT
CASSLQSTIGNTIYF
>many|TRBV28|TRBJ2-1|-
TGTGCCTCCAGGGTAACCTTCTCCTACAATGAGCAGTTCTTC
CASRVTFSYNEQFF
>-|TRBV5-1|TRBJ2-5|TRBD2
TGCGCCAGCAGCTCATTAATAGCGGGGCGTGGGGAGACCCAGTACTTC
CASSSLIAGRGETQYF
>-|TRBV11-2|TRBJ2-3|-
TGTGCCAGCAGCTTGACGAAACGAAGCACAGATACGCAGTATTTT
CASSLTKRSTDTQYF
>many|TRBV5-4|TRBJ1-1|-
TGTGCCAGCAGTTATGACAGGAGGGTTACTGAAGCTTTCTTT
CASSYDRRVTEAFF
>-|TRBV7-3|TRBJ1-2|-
TGTGCCAGCAGCTTCTATGGGGAAAACTACACCTTC
CASSFYGENYTF
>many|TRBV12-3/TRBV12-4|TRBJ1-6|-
TGTGCCAGCAGTTTCTCGGCAGGGGACGGATCACCCCTCCACTTT
CASSFSAGDGSPLHF
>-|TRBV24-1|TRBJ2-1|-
TGTGCCACCAGTGAAACAGGGAACAATGAGCAGTTCTTC
CATSETGNNEQFF
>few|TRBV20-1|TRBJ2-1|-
TGCAGTGCTAGAGATATCGACGACGGTGAGCAGTTCTTC
CSARDIDDGEQFF
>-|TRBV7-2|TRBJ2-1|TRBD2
TGTGCCAGCAGCTTAAGGCTAGCGGGAGTCTGGGACAATGAGCAGTTCTTC
CASSLRLAGVWDNEQFF
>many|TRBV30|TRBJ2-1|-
TGTGCCTGGAGGGGGGGGCGCGATCTCTTC
CAWRGGRDLF
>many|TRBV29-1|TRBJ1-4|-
TGCAGCGCTGGAGATCGTGAAAAACTGTTTTTT
CSAGDREKLFF
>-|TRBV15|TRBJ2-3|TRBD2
TGTGCCACCAGCAGGCTACTAGCGGGGGTAGATACGCAGTATTTT
CATSRLLAGVDTQYF
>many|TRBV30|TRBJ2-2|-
TGTGCCTGGAGGGAAGAGGGAGGTAGGACCGGGGAGCTGTTTTTT
CAWREEGGRTGELFF
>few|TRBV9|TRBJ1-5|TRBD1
TGTGCCAGCAGCCAGACAGGGGGCTTAGGGGATCAGCCCCAGCATTTT
CASSQTGGLGDQPQHF
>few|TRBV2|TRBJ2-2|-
TGTGCCAGCTCTAGGACTGTGAACACCGGGGAGCTGTTTTTT
CASSRTVNTGELFF
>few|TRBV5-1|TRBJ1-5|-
TGCGCCAGCAGACTTACTGGGAACTGGGATCAGCCCCAGCATTTT
CASRLTGNWDQPQHF
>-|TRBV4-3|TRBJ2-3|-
TGCGCCAGCAGCCAAACCGGGCCGGCCCTCACAGATACGCAGTATTTT
CASSQTGPALTDTQYF
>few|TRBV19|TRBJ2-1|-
TGTGCCAGTCAGGAGCGGAACTACAATGAGCAGTTCTTC
CASQERNYNEQFF
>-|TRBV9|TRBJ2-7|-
TGTGCCAGCAGCGTAATCAGCTCCTGGACTCATTACCCTTACGAGCAGTACTTC
CASSVISSWTHYPYEQYF
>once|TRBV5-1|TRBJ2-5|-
TGCGCCAGCTACCAAGAGACCCAGTACTTC
CASYQETQYF
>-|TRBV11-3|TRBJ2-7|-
TGTGCCAGCAGCTTACGAATGGGACCCTACGAGCAGTACTTC
CASSLRMGPYEQYF
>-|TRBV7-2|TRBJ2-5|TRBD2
TGTGCCAGCAGCTTAAAAACTAGCGGTCTAAGAGAGACCCAGTACTTC
CASSLKTSGLRETQYF
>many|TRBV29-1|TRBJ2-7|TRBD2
TGCAGCGCCGAAGGGACTAGCGGGTACGAGCAGTACTTC
CSAEGTSGYEQYF
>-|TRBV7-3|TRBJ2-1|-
TGTGCCAGCAGCATCAGCAGGTCTTTACTTGTGAATGAGCAGTTCTTC
CASSISRSLLVNEQFF
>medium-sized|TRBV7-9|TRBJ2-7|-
TGTGCCAGCAGCTGGGGGTATAGCAGTGCCGAGCAGTACTTC
CASSWGYSSAEQYF
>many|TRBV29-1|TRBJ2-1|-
TGCAGCGTTGAGGCGAGTATTGAGCAGTTCTTC
CSVEASIEQFF
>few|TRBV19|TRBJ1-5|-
TGTGCCAGTAGTCTTGGGGGAGGGGCCCAGCATTTT
CASSLGGGAQHF
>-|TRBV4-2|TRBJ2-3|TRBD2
TGTGCCAGCAGCCAAGATGGAGGTAGCGGGAGGGTCACAGATACGCAGTATTTT
CASSQDGGSGRVTDTQYF
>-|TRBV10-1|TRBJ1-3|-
TGCGCCAGCCAGCAAGGGGCGGGGAAGCCTGGAAACACCATATATTTT
CASQQGAGKPGNTIYF
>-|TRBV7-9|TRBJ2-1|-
TGTGCCAGCAGCTTATTACGGAACTCCTACAATGAGCAGTTCTTC
CASSLLRNSYNEQFF
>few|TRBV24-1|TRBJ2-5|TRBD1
TGTGCCACCAGTGATTCGGGACAGGGGGCAGGTGAGACCCAGTACTTC
CATSDSGQGAGETQYF
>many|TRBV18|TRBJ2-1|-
TGTGCCAGCTCGCCAGCTCCAGGGGACAATGAGCAGTTCTTC
CASSPAPGDNEQFF
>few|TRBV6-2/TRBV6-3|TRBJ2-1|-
TGTGCCAGCAGTTACTTTGGACCGTTTGACCCACGGGATGAGCAGTTCTTC
CASSYFGPFDPRDEQFF
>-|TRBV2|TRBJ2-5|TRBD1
TGTGCCAGCAGTGGGGACAGGGTCTGGGAGACCCAGTACTTC
CASSGDRVWETQYF
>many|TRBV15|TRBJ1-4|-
TGTGCCACCAGCAGAGGTGGGGACGGGGATGAAAAACTGTTTTTT
CATSRGGDGDEKLFF
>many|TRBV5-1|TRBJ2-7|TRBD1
TGCGCCAGCAGCTTGGTCGGGACAGACCGTGGCGACGAGCAGTACTTC
CASSLVGTDRGDEQYF
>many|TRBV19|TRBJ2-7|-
TGTGCCAGTAGTGAGAGCTGGGAACGCTACGAGCAGTACTTC
CASSESWERYEQYF
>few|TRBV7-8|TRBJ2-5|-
TGTGCCAGCAGCCCCAGGGCAGGGTACCAAGAGACCCAGTACTTC
CASSPRAGYQETQYF
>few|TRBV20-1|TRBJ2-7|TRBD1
TGCAGTGTCCGGCGTGGGGGACAGTTCTACGAGCAGTACTTC
CSVRRGGQFYEQYF
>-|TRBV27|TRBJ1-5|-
TGTGCCAGCAGCTCATGGGGGCTGTCAGGACAAAATCAGCCCCAGCATTTT
CASSSWGLSGQNQPQHF
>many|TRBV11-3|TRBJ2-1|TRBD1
TGTGCCAGCAGTGGACAGGGGATCGATGAGCAGTTCTTC
CASSGQGIDEQFF
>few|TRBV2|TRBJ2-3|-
TGTGCCAGCAGTGAACAGGCGGGACCTACAGATACGCAGTATTTT
CASSEQAGPTDTQYF
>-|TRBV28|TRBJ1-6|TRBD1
TGTGCCAGCAACCCCCCGCTGGGGCAGGGGGATAATTCACCCCTCCACTTT
CASNPPLGQGDNSPLHF
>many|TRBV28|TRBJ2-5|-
TGTGCCAGCAGTGGAACAGCCGAGACCCAGTACTTC
CASSGTAETQYF
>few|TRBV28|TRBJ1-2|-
TGTGCCAGCAGTCACCACATAAGAGAACACTACACCTTC
CASSHHIREHYTF
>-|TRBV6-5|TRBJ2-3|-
TGTGCCAGCAGTAACAGGGTTAGAAACACAGATACGCAGTATTTT
CASSNRVRNTDTQYF
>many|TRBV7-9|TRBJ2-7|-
TGTGCCAGCAGCTTAGTAGGGAGACAGTACTTC
CASSLVGRQYF
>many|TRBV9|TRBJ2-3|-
TGTGCCAGCAGCCTCCGAACAGGTTACAGAACAGATACGCAGTATTTT
CASSLRTGYRTDTQYF
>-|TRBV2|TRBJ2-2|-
TGTGCCAGCAGTGATTCCAGCGTTTACACCGGGGAGCTGTTTTTT
CASSDSSVYTGELFF
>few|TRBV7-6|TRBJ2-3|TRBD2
TGTGCCAGCCGGGGGGTGAGCACAGATACGCAGTATTTT
CASRGVSTDTQYF
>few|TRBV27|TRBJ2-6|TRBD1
TGTGCCAGCAGTCCGGGACAGGCTCGCTCTGGGGCCAACGTCCTGACTTTC
CASSPGQARSGANVLTF
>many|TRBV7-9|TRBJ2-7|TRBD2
TGTGCCAGCAGCAACCAGCGGGACTCCTACGAGCAGTACTTC
CASSNQRDSYEQYF
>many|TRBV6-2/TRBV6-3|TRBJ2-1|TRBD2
TGTGCCAGCAGTTTAGCGGGAGGTTGGGAGCAGTTCTTC
CASSLAGGWEQFF
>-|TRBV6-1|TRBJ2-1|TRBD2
TGTGCCAGCAGCGAACCGACTAGCGGGAGAAGGTTTAGCTATGAGCAGTTCTTC
CASSEPTSGRRFSYEQFF